This T cell receptor (beta chain) derives from a study of blood T cell repertoires in COVID-19. Study summary: Acute and convalescent COVID-19 specimens originated in the United States, Italy and Spain. Sample material is recorded as cDNA or gDNA derived from T cells, B-cell-depleted T cells, or PBMCs.

In the study's own analysis: Estimates of nucleated cell counts were drawn from the amplification of reference gene primers. TCRdb's table, derived via immunoSEQ multiplex PCR, lists solely in-frame clones and lacks some. V and J calls and clone size are as listed in that table; D and trimming were resolved from the DNA. The sample lists roughly 60,000 clones, about 81% occurring once. With 4 bases removed from V and 0 bases from J, the gap between germline ends came to 7 bases. Germline CDR1 and CDR2: SGDLS and YYNGEE. This CDR3 region has 13 residues. This sequence joins TRBV9 and TRBJ1-2, with no clear D. The TCR comes from a man at least 80 years old with acute or convalescent COVID-19. The specimen was peripheral blood. CDR3 residues: CASSQTTNYGYTF. CDR3 sequence (DNA): TGTGCCAGCAGCCAAACAACTAACTATGGCTACACCTTC.